This is a list of T cell receptor beta chains from one sample in a study of blood T cell repertoires in COVID-19. Only in-frame clones appear in the TCRdb table, and some are missing; sequencing was by immunoSEQ multiplex PCR. This sample carries 350,000 to 500,000 clones, roughly 84% of them seen once, and the ten largest clones take 1.4%. Sequencing input: PBMCs or T cells enriched from blood (not recorded which). Receptor source: a woman in her late teens or twenties who had been exposed to COVID-19. Both conserved end residues are part of each CDR3. Each record gives: J gene, D gene, clone size, V gene, CDR3 DNA, CDR3 protein. The D gene is left open where the match is weak. Clone size, where shown, is once, few, many, or a class for clones that have expanded.

j_gene: TRBJ1-6
d_gene: -
abundance: once
v_gene: TRBV12-3/TRBV12-4
CDR3nt: TGTGCCAGCAGTTTGGCAGATAATTCACCCCTCCACTTT
CDR3aa: CASSLADNSPLHF

j_gene: TRBJ2-5
d_gene: -
abundance: once
v_gene: TRBV2
CDR3nt: TGTGCCAGCAGTGAATTGGACAGTTACAAAGAGACCCAGTACTTC
CDR3aa: CASSELDSYKETQYF

j_gene: TRBJ2-7
d_gene: -
abundance: -
v_gene: TRBV7-2
CDR3nt: TGTGCCAGCAGCTTAGGTCCGACTGCGTCTGTCTACGAGCAGTACTTC
CDR3aa: CASSLGPTASVYEQYF

j_gene: TRBJ1-1
d_gene: TRBD1
abundance: -
v_gene: TRBV27
CDR3nt: TGTGCCAGCAGTTTATTGGGGACAGTAAACACTGAAGCTTTCTTT
CDR3aa: CASSLLGTVNTEAFF

j_gene: TRBJ2-1
d_gene: TRBD2
abundance: -
v_gene: TRBV7-2
CDR3nt: TGTGCCAGCAGCTCAACTAGCGGGGGGCTAAAGAATGAGCAGTTCTTC
CDR3aa: CASSSTSGGLKNEQFF

j_gene: TRBJ1-1
d_gene: TRBD1
abundance: -
v_gene: TRBV5-1
CDR3nt: TGCGCCAGCAGCTTAGAGGGGGCCACTGAAGCTTTCTTT
CDR3aa: CASSLEGATEAFF

j_gene: TRBJ1-5
d_gene: TRBD1
abundance: few
v_gene: TRBV7-2
CDR3nt: TGTGCCAGCAGCTTAGGCGGGACAGGGGGCCAGCCCCAGCATTTT
CDR3aa: CASSLGGTGGQPQHF

j_gene: TRBJ2-3
d_gene: -
abundance: once
v_gene: TRBV27
CDR3nt: TGTGCCAGCAGTTCCTCGGGACACTACACAGATACGCAGTATTTT
CDR3aa: CASSSSGHYTDTQYF

j_gene: TRBJ1-2
d_gene: -
abundance: -
v_gene: TRBV1
CDR3nt: TGCACCAGACAGGAGTCCGGGGGATTCTATGGCTACACCTTC
CDR3aa: CTRQESGGFYGYTF

j_gene: TRBJ2-1
d_gene: TRBD2
abundance: -
v_gene: TRBV5-8
CDR3nt: TGTGCCAGCAGCCATCTGGGGAGAACCCAACTAGCGGGAGTTAGCAATGAGCAGTTCTTC
CDR3aa: CASSHLGRTQLAGVSNEQFF

j_gene: TRBJ2-7
d_gene: TRBD1
abundance: -
v_gene: TRBV16
CDR3nt: TGTGCCAGCAGCCAATTTGACAGGGGAGCCTACGAGCAGTACTTC
CDR3aa: CASSQFDRGAYEQYF

j_gene: TRBJ1-3
d_gene: -
abundance: -
v_gene: TRBV19
CDR3nt: TGTGCCAGTAGTATTGGGCGGGGGCCCGGAAACACCATATATTTT
CDR3aa: CASSIGRGPGNTIYF

j_gene: TRBJ2-1
d_gene: TRBD2
abundance: -
v_gene: TRBV19
CDR3nt: TGTGCCAGTAGTATCACGGGAGGGGAGCAGTTCTTC
CDR3aa: CASSITGGEQFF

j_gene: TRBJ2-2
d_gene: -
abundance: -
v_gene: TRBV4-2
CDR3nt: TGTGCCAGCAGCCAAGGGCCTAGGACCGGGGAGCTGTTTTTT
CDR3aa: CASSQGPRTGELFF

j_gene: TRBJ2-3
d_gene: -
abundance: once
v_gene: TRBV18
CDR3nt: TGTGCCAGCTCACCAGAACGGGGTAGGAGCACAGATACGCAGTATTTT
CDR3aa: CASSPERGRSTDTQYF

j_gene: TRBJ2-5
d_gene: TRBD2
abundance: -
v_gene: TRBV9
CDR3nt: TGTGCCAGCAGCGTTCGGACTAGCGGGGCCCAAGAGACCCAGTACTTC
CDR3aa: CASSVRTSGAQETQYF

j_gene: TRBJ2-7
d_gene: -
abundance: -
v_gene: TRBV6-5
CDR3nt: TGTGCCAGCAGCCCCACCGGGGACGAGCAGTACTTC
CDR3aa: CASSPTGDEQYF

j_gene: TRBJ1-1
d_gene: TRBD1
abundance: -
v_gene: TRBV27
CDR3nt: TGTGCCAGCAGTCAGGACAGGGGGCAGGCTTTCTTT
CDR3aa: CASSQDRGQAFF

j_gene: TRBJ2-1
d_gene: TRBD2
abundance: -
v_gene: TRBV11-2
CDR3nt: TGTGCCAGCAGCTCGAGATTAGCGGGAAGCTCCTACAATGAGCAGTTCTTC
CDR3aa: CASSSRLAGSSYNEQFF

j_gene: TRBJ1-5
d_gene: TRBD1
abundance: -
v_gene: TRBV27
CDR3nt: TGTGCCAGCAGTGGGGACAGGGGTGGACAGCCCCAGCATTTT
CDR3aa: CASSGDRGGQPQHF

j_gene: TRBJ2-7
d_gene: TRBD2
abundance: -
v_gene: TRBV28
CDR3nt: TGTGCCAGCAGCCGAGGACTAGGAGGACTCTACGAGCAGTACTTC
CDR3aa: CASSRGLGGLYEQYF

j_gene: TRBJ1-5
d_gene: -
abundance: -
v_gene: TRBV3-1/TRBV3-2
CDR3nt: TGTGCCAGCAGCCGTTCAGGGGAAAAAAATCAGCCCCAGCATTTT
CDR3aa: CASSRSGEKNQPQHF

j_gene: TRBJ1-1
d_gene: -
abundance: -
v_gene: TRBV27
CDR3nt: TGTGCCAGCAGGGGGACGGACGGGAGGGTCACTGAAGCTTTCTTT
CDR3aa: CASRGTDGRVTEAFF

j_gene: TRBJ1-1
d_gene: -
abundance: -
v_gene: TRBV7-2
CDR3nt: TGTGCCAGCAGCACTCAAACAGGGCCCACTGAAGCTTTCTTT
CDR3aa: CASSTQTGPTEAFF

j_gene: TRBJ2-7
d_gene: TRBD1
abundance: once
v_gene: TRBV19
CDR3nt: TGTGCCAGTAGTATTCAGGGACAGTACGAGCAGTACTTC
CDR3aa: CASSIQGQYEQYF

j_gene: TRBJ1-1
d_gene: -
abundance: -
v_gene: TRBV10-3
CDR3nt: TGTGCCAGCCTGCGACAGATGAACACTGAAGCTTTCTTT
CDR3aa: CASLRQMNTEAFF

j_gene: TRBJ1-5
d_gene: -
abundance: few
v_gene: TRBV28
CDR3nt: TGTGCCAGCAGTGGCCGGCGGGAACGGGGACAGCCCCAGCATTTT
CDR3aa: CASSGRRERGQPQHF

j_gene: TRBJ1-2
d_gene: TRBD1
abundance: -
v_gene: TRBV6-5
CDR3nt: TGTGCCAGCAGTTTTGACAGGGTGGGCGGCTACACCTTC
CDR3aa: CASSFDRVGGYTF

j_gene: TRBJ1-1
d_gene: -
abundance: few
v_gene: TRBV18
CDR3nt: TGTGCCAGCTCAGGGAGGCCTTCAATGAACACTGAAGCTTTCTTT
CDR3aa: CASSGRPSMNTEAFF

j_gene: TRBJ2-2
d_gene: -
abundance: -
v_gene: TRBV6-2/TRBV6-3
CDR3nt: TGTGCCAGCAGCACAAGTCAACACCGGGAGCTGTTTTTT
CDR3aa: CASSTSQHRELFF

j_gene: TRBJ2-7
d_gene: -
abundance: once
v_gene: TRBV10-3
CDR3nt: TGTGCCATCAGTGCCGGGACACCCATCTACGAGCAGTACTTC
CDR3aa: CAISAGTPIYEQYF